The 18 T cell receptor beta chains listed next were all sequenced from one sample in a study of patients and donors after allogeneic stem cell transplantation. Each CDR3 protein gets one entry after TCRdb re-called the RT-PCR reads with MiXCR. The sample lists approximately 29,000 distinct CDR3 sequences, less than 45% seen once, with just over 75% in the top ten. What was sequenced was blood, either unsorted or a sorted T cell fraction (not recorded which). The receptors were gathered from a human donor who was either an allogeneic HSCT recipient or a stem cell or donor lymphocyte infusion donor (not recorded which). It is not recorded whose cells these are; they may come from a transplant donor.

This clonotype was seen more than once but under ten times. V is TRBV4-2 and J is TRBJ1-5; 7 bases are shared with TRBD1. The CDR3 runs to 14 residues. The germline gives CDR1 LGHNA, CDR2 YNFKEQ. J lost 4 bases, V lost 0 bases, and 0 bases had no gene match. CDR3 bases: TGTGCCAGCAGCCAAGACAGGGGGAATCAGCCCCAGCATTTT. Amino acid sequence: CASSQDRGNQPQHF.

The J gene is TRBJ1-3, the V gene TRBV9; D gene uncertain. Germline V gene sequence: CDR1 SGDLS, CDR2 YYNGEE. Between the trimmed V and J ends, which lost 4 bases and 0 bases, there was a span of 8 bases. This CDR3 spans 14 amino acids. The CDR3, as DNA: TGTGCCAGCAGCAGGGTCAACTCTGGAAACACCATATATTTT. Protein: CASSRVNSGNTIYF.

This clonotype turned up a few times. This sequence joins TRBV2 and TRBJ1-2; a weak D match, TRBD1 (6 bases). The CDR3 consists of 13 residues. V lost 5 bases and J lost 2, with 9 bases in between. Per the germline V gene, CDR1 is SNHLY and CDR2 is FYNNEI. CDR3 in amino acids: CASSPDRNYGYTF. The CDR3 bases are TGTGCCAGCAGTCCTGACAGGAACTATGGCTACACCTTC.

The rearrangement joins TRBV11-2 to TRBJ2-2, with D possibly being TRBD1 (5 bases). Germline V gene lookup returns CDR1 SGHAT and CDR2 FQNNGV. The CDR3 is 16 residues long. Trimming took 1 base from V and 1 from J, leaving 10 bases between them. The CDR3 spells CASSLGAGQNTGELFF. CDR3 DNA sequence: TGTGCCAGCAGCTTAGGCGCCGGACAGAACACCGGGGAGCTGTTTTTT. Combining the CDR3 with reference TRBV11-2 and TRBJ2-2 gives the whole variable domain EAGVAQSPRYKIIEKRQSVAFWCNPISGHATLYWYQQILGQGPKLLIQFQNNGVVDDSQLPKDRFSAERLKGVDSTLKIQPAKLEDSAVYLCASSLGAGQNTGELFFGEGSRLTVL.

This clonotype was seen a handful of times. DNA for the CDR3: TGTGCCAGCGGGAAGGACAGCTCCACTGAAGCTTTCTTT. This codes for CASGKDSSTEAFF. This chain joins TRBV12-3 or TRBV12-4 and TRBJ1-1, with TRBD1 as a possible D gene (6 bases). The CDR3 has 13 residues. Trimming removed 8 bases from V and 4 bases from J, with 14 bases in between.

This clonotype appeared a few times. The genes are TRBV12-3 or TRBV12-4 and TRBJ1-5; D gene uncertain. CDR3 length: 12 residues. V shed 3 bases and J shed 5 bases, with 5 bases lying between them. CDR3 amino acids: CASSLFHQPQHF. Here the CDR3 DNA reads TGTGCCAGCAGTTTGTTTCATCAGCCCCAGCATTTT.

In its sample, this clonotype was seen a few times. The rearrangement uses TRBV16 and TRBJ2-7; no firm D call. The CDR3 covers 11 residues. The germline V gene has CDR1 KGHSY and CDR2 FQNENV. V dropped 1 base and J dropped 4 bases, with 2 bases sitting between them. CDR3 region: CASSQWYEQYF. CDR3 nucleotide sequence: TGTGCCAGCAGCCAATGGTACGAGCAGTACTTC.

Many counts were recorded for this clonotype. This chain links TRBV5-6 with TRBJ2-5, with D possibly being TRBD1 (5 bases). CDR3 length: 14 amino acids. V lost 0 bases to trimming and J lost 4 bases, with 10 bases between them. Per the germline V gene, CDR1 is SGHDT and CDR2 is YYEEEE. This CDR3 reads CASSLVGARETQYF. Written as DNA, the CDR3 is TGTGCCAGCAGCTTGGTTGGGGCGAGAGAGACCCAGTACTTC.

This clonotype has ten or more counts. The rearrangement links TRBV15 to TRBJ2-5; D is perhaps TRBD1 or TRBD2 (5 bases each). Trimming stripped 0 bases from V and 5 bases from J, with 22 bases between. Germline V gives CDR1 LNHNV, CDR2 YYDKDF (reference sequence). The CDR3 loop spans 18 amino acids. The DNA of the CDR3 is TGTGCCACCAGCAGAGAACTTCAACGGCTGGTGGGACGGGAGACCCAGTACTTC. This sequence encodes CATSRELQRLVGRETQYF.

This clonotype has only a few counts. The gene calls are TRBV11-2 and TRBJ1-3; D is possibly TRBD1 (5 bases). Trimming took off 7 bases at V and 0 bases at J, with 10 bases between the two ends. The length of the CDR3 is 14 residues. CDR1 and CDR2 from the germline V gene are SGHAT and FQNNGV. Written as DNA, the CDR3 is TGTGCCAGCACCAGAAGGGGCTCTGGAAACACCATATATTTT. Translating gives CASTRRGSGNTIYF. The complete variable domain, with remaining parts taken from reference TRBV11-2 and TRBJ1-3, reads EAGVAQSPRYKIIEKRQSVAFWCNPISGHATLYWYQQILGQGPKLLIQFQNNGVVDDSQLPKDRFSAERLKGVDSTLKIQPAKLEDSAVYLCASTRRGSGNTIYFGEGSWLTVV.

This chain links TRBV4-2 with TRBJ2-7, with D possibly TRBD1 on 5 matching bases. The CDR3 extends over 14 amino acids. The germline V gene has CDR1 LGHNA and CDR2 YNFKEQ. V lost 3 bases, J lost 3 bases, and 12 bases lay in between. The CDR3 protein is CASSHVRDYYEQYF. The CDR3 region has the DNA TGTGCCAGCAGCCACGTCAGGGATTACTACGAGCAGTACTTC.

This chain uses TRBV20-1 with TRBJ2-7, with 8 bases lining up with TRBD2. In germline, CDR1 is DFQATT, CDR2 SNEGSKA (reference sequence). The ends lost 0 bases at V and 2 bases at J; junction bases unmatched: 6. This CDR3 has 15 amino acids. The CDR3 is CSAREATSGTYEQYF. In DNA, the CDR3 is TGCAGTGCTAGAGAGGCTACTAGCGGCACCTACGAGCAGTACTTC.

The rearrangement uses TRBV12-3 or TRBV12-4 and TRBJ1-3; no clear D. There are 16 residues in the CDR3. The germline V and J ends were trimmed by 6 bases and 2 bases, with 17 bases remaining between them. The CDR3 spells CASRGAGSFPGNTIYF. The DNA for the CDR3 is TGTGCCAGCAGGGGTGCGGGGTCCTTTCCTGGAAACACCATATATTTT.

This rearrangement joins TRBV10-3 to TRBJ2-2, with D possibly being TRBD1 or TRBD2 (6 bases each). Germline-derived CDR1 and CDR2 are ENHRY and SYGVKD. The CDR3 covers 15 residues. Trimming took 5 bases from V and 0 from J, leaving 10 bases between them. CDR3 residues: CAISRGTSNTGELFF. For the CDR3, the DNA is TGTGCCATCAGTCGCGGGACATCGAACACCGGGGAGCTGTTTTTT.

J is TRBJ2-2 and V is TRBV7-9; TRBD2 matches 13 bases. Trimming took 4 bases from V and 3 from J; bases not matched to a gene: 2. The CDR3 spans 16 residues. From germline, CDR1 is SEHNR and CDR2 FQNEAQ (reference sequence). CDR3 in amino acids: CASSWTSGSYTGELFF. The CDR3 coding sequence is TGTGCCAGCAGCTGGACTAGCGGGAGTTACACCGGGGAGCTGTTTTTT.

This CDR3 is CASSRDRVGEKLFF. The CDR3 DNA is TGTGCCAGCAGTCGAGACAGGGTGGGAGAAAAACTGTTTTTT. The chain is built from TRBV12-3 or TRBV12-4 and TRBJ1-4; the match to TRBD1 covers 7 bases. The trim removed 5 bases at V and 8 bases at J, leaving 8 bases unmatched. The CDR3 runs 14 residues.

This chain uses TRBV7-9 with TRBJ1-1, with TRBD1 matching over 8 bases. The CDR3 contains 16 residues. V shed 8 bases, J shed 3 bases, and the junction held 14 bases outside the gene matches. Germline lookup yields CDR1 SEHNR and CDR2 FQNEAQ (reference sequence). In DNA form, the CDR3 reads TGTGCCAGCGACCGCGTGGCAGGGGGCGAAGACACTGAAGCTTTCTTT. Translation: CASDRVAGGEDTEAFF. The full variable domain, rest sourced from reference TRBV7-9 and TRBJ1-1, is DTGVSQNPRHKITKRGQNVTFRCDPISEHNRLYWYRQTLGQGPEFLTYFQNEAQLEKSRLLSDRFSAERPKGSFSTLEIQRTEQGDSAMYLCASDRVAGGEDTEAFFGQGTRLTVV.

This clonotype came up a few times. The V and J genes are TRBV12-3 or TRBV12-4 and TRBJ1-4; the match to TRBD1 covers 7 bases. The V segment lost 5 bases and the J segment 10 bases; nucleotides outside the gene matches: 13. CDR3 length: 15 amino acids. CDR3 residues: CASSPRQGGFAKLFF. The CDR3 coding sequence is TGTGCCAGCAGTCCCCGACAGGGAGGGTTTGCAAAACTGTTTTTT.